These 18 T cell receptor beta chains share one sample of origin, sequenced in a study of tumor-infiltrating lymphocytes in primary liver carcinoma (dated by TCRdb to between 2016 and 2019). RNA from unsorted whole blood was extracted with TRIzol reagent, and germline DNA was obtained with the DNeasy Blood & Tissue kit. Instrument used: Illumina HiSeq 2500. TCRbeta-specific cDNA was reverse-transcribed from 500 ng total RNA using a constant-region primer and ProtoScript II reverse transcriptase. Construction of the TCRbeta libraries relied on three nested rounds of multiplex PCR, following a slightly modified ARM-PCR procedure. The first two PCR rounds used multiplex TRBV1-TRBV30 forward primers with a Cbeta reverse primer, each for about 11 cycles. The public reads were reanalyzed by TCRdb: fastp trimming at Q25, MiXCR alignment, in-frame beta chains only. Each CDR3 protein appears once, grouped with its most common genes and DNA. For this sample the table gives about 330,000 distinct CDR3 sequences, of which around three fifths were detected only once. Under 8.5% of the sample rests with the top ten.

Sequences were obtained from peripheral blood. These receptors were collected from a man aged 35-49 years with primary liver carcinoma and hepatitis B virus infection.

This clonotype was found a few times. The V gene is TRBV30, the J gene TRBJ1-2; D perhaps matches TRBD1 (5 bases). CDR1 is GTSNPN and CDR2 is SVGIG in the germline V gene (reference sequence). The CDR3 has 13 residues. V was shortened by 3 bases and J by 6 bases, with 14 bases between the two germline ends. Written as DNA, the CDR3 is TGTGCCTGGAGGGGGGATTTAAGGCATGGCTACACCTTC. This codes for CAWRGDLRHGYTF.

The chain uses TRBV7-8 and TRBJ2-3; no reliable D call. This CDR3 is 10 amino acids long. V was clipped by 10 bases and J by 5 bases, with 7 bases between them. From germline, CDR1 is SGHVS and CDR2 FQNEAQ. CDR3 nucleotides: TGTGCCACGAAGGGAGATACGCAGTATTTT. Translating gives CATKGDTQYF. Full variable domain (missing parts from reference TRBV7-8 and TRBJ2-3): GAGVSQSPRYKVAKRGQDVALRCDPISGHVSLFWYQQALGQGPEFLTYFQNEAQLDKSGLPSDRFFAERPEGSVSTLKIQRTQQEDSAVYLCATKGDTQYFGPGTRLTVL.

This clonotype was seen at least ten times. The CDR3 DNA follows: TGCGCCAGCAGTGGGACTAGAGCGGATACGCAGTATTTT. It specifies CASSGTRADTQYF. This chain uses TRBV10-1 with TRBJ2-3; TRBD2 agrees at 7 bases. Trimming removed 4 bases from V and 6 bases from J; junction bases left unmatched: 4. This CDR3 comprises 13 residues. Germline V lookup: CDR1 WNHNN, CDR2 SYGVQD (reference sequence).

In this sample, this clonotype turned up a few times. This rearrangement joins TRBV28 to TRBJ2-2, with 7 bases matching TRBD1. V gave up 11 bases and J gave up 1 base; unmatched junction bases: 4. The CDR3 runs 13 residues. Germline values: CDR1 MDHEN, CDR2 SYDVKM. CDR3 in amino acids: CAVWTGNTGELFF. The DNA of the CDR3 is TGTGCCGTATGGACAGGGAACACCGGGGAGCTGTTTTTT. Looking up the rest from reference TRBV28 and TRBJ2-2 gives the full variable domain: DVKVTQSSRYLVKRTGEKVFLECVQDMDHENMFWYRQDPGLGLRLIYFSYDVKMKEKGDIPEGYSVSREKKERFSLILESASTNQTSMYLCAVWTGNTGELFFGEGSRLTVL.

This chain uses TRBV11-2 with TRBJ1-1; no definite D call. Germline values: CDR1 SGHAT, CDR2 FQNNGV. The CDR3 is 15 residues long. The CDR3 region has the DNA TGTGCAAGTAGCCTAAGACCCGGAACGGACACTGAAGCTTTCTTT. Residues: CASSLRPGTDTEAFF. The whole variable domain, filled in from reference TRBV11-2 and TRBJ1-1, reads EAGVAQSPRYKIIEKRQSVAFWCNPISGHATLYWYQQILGQGPKLLIQFQNNGVVDDSQLPKDRFSAERLKGVDSTLKIQPAKLEDSAVYLCASSLRPGTDTEAFFGQGTRLTVV.

Concerning this clonotype itself: Germline and junction disagree at one end, which may indicate a read error. The rearrangement links TRBV5-1 to TRBJ2-1; maybe TRBD2 (6 bases). This CDR3 has 14 residues. Per germline, CDR1 SGHRS and CDR2 YFSETQ. The CDR3 DNA is TGCGCTAGCAGCGGTGGACACGGGAGCAATGAGCAGTTCTTC. It is translated as CASSGGHGSNEQFF.

The chain joins TRBV6-6 to TRBJ2-5; TRBD2 is a possible D gene (6 bases). Trimming took 4 bases from V and 2 from J, leaving 14 bases between them. The CDR3 has 15 residues. Germline CDR1 and CDR2: MNHNY and SVGAGI (reference sequence). CDR3: CASSFRRGGQETQYF. The DNA for the CDR3 is TGTGCCAGCAGTTTTCGGAGGGGAGGACAAGAGACCCAGTACTTC.

This clonotype was counted at least ten times. This rearrangement joins TRBV4-2 to TRBJ2-1, with 10 bases fitting TRBD2. This CDR3 is 16 amino acids long. Trimming at V came to 4 bases and at J to 8 bases, leaving 11 bases not matched to a gene. Per germline, CDR1 LGHNA and CDR2 YNFKEQ. For the CDR3, the DNA is TGTGCCAGCAGCCCGGGAACTAGCGGGATTCGGTATGAGCAGTTCTTC. It translates to CASSPGTSGIRYEQFF.

This chain joins TRBV12-3 or TRBV12-4 and TRBJ1-2, with TRBD1 as a possible D gene (5 bases). Trimming removed 6 bases at V and 4 bases at J, with 15 bases between. The CDR3 covers 14 residues. Here the CDR3 DNA reads TGTGCCAGCAGCAAGCACCGGGACGGCTATGGCTACACCTTC. It encodes CASSKHRDGYGYTF.

The genes are TRBV6-2 or TRBV6-3 and TRBJ2-3; 8 bases align to TRBD2. The germline CDR1 and CDR2 sequences are MNHEY and SVGEGT. The J segment lost 4 bases and the V segment lost 6 bases, leaving 6 bases of the junction unmatched. CDR3 length equals 14 residues. CDR3: CASSPGLEADTQYF. CDR3 in DNA: TGTGCCAGCAGCCCGGGACTAGAGGCAGATACGCAGTATTTT.

The J gene is TRBJ2-6, the V gene TRBV6-6, with D maybe TRBD2 (5 bases). CDR3 length equals 16 residues. V dropped 5 bases and J dropped 0 bases, with 11 bases sitting between them. In germline, CDR1 is MNHNY, CDR2 SVGAGI (reference sequence). CDR3 loop: CASSPGLSSGANVLTF. The DNA of the CDR3 is TGTGCCAGCAGTCCTGGACTTTCCTCTGGGGCCAACGTCCTGACTTTC.

This clonotype has ten or more counts. The chain combines TRBV6-1 with TRBJ2-1; TRBD2 matches at 11 bases. Trimming cost V 8 bases and J 4 bases; bases outside gene matches: 10. The CDR3 sequence is 16 residues long. The germline V gene has CDR1 MNHNS and CDR2 SASEGT. CDR3 in amino acids: CASPKTSGIGYNEQFF. As DNA, the CDR3 is TGTGCCAGCCCGAAGACTAGCGGGATAGGTTACAATGAGCAGTTCTTC.

Concerning this clonotype: The CDR3 does not close with the conserved phenylalanine or tryptophan, likely indicating a read error. J is TRBJ2-1 and V is TRBV7-8; D is ambiguous. Germline assignment: CDR1 SGHVS and CDR2 FQNEAQ. The V gene lost 5 bases and the J gene lost 8 bases, with 7 bases spanning the gap. This CDR3 is 11 amino acids long. DNA for the CDR3: TGTGCCAGCAGCCTAGTCGATGAGCAGTTCCTC. Protein: CASSLVDEQFL.

Worth noting for this clonotype: A much larger clonotype is one base distant, so this may be a read error. The genes are TRBV10-3 and TRBJ1-1, with no clear D. CDR1 is ENHRY, CDR2 SYGVKD, per germline. This CDR3 spans 14 amino acids. The CDR3 DNA reads TGTGCCATCAGTGACGGGCAGCCGAACCCTGAAGCTTTCTTT. This translates into CAISDGQPNPEAFF.

This chain uses TRBV5-1 with TRBJ1-2; D remains ambiguous. This CDR3 is built from 14 residues. Germline loops: CDR1 SGHRS, CDR2 YFSETQ. The V end was cut by 4 bases, the J end by 1 base, with 11 bases between. The CDR3 sequence: CASSQASSNYGYTF. CDR3 in DNA: TGCGCCAGCAGCCAGGCTAGCAGTAACTATGGCTACACCTTC. The whole variable domain, remainder taken from reference TRBV5-1 and TRBJ1-2, is KAGVTQTPRYLIKTRGQQVTLSCSPISGHRSVSWYQQTPGQGLQFLFEYFSETQRNKGNFPGRFSGRQFSNSRSEMNVSTLELGDSALYLCASSQASSNYGYTFGSGTRLTVV.

The rearrangement joins TRBV7-9 to TRBJ2-3; TRBD1 agrees at 9 bases. CDR1 is SEHNR, CDR2 FQNEAQ, per germline (reference sequence). With 6 bases clipped from V and 7 bases from J, the junction kept 11 bases outside the gene matches. The CDR3 is 15 residues long. The CDR3 is CASSRDRASAYTQYF. The DNA for the CDR3 is TGTGCCAGCAGTCGGGACAGGGCGTCCGCATATACGCAGTATTTT. Combining the CDR3 with reference TRBV7-9 and TRBJ2-3 gives the whole variable domain DTGVSQNPRHKITKRGQNVTFRCDPISEHNRLYWYRQTLGQGPEFLTYFQNEAQLEKSRLLSDRFSAERPKGSFSTLEIQRTEQGDSAMYLCASSRDRASAYTQYFGPGTRLTVL.

With respect to this clonotype: This may stem from a read error, because a much larger clone lies one nucleotide away. The J gene is TRBJ1-6, the V gene TRBV5-4; 7 bases match TRBD1. Germline-derived CDR1 and CDR2 are SGHNT and YYREEE (reference sequence). This CDR3 is built from 14 residues. V gave up 5 bases and J gave up 7 bases; unmatched junction bases: 6. Written as DNA, the CDR3 is TGTGCCAGCAGGCCCGGACAGGCAAATTCACCCCTCCACTTT. Residues: CASRPGQANSPLHF.

This clonotype appeared once. The chain has TRBV11-1 and TRBJ2-1, with D uncertain. Per germline, CDR1 SGHAT and CDR2 FQDESV (reference sequence). CDR3 length: 13 amino acids. The V and J ends lost 2 bases and 12 bases respectively, with 14 bases between them. The DNA for the CDR3 is TGTGCCAGCAGCTTATCCGTATCCCATGCGCAGTTCTTC. This gives the protein CASSLSVSHAQFF.